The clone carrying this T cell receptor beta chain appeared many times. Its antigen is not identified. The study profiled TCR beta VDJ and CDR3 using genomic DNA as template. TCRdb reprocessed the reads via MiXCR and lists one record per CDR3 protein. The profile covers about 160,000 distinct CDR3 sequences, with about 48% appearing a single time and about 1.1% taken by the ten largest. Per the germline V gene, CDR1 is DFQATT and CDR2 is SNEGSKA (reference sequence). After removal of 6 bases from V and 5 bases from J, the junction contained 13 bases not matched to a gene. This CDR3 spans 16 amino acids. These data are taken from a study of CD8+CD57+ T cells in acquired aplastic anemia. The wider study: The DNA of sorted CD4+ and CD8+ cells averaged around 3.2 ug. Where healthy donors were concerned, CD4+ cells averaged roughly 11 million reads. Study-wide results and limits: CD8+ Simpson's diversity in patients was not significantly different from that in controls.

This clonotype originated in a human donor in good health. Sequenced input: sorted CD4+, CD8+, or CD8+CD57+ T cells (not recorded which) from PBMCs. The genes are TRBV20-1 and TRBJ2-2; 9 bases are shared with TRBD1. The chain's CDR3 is CSAPRIGTGKTGELFF. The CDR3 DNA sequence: TGCAGTGCACCCCGTATAGGGACAGGGAAAACCGGGGAGCTGTTTTTT.